Below are 10 T cell receptor beta chains sequenced from a single sample in a study of T cells in Graves' hyperthyroidism and ophthalmopathy. RNA transcripts provided the source from which TCR beta CDR3 regions were amplified. A set of HTBI primers served as the primers for a first-round RT-PCR of the TCR CDR3. TCRdb ran MiXCR on the multiplex PCR reads and lists one entry per CDR3 protein. The table has about 400,000 distinct CDR3 sequences, roughly an eighth seen once. The sequenced material came from blood. The receptor set was obtained from a woman aged 18 to 35 with Graves' hyperthyroidism.

In its sample, this clonotype was seen many times. This chain uses TRBV9 with TRBJ2-7, with D perhaps assigned TRBD1 or TRBD2 (5 bases each). Deletions cut 3 bases from V and 2 bases from J, with 12 bases between. In germline, CDR1 is SGDLS, CDR2 YYNGEE. This CDR3 region has 14 residues. The CDR3 loop reads CASSGRDLAYEQYF. Written as DNA, the CDR3 is TGTGCCAGCAGCGGCCGGGACCTAGCCTACGAGCAGTACTTC.

In its sample, this clonotype was seen a few times. This chain links TRBV28 with TRBJ2-7, with TRBD1 as a possible D gene (5 bases). CDR3 size: 13 residues. V lost 4 bases to trimming and J lost 2 bases, with 9 bases between them. Germline loops: CDR1 MDHEN, CDR2 SYDVKM. The CDR3 bases are TGTGCCAGCAGTTACCCAGGGCCCTACGAGCAGTACTTC. Amino acids: CASSYPGPYEQYF.

The rearrangement links TRBV12-3 or TRBV12-4 to TRBJ1-2, with a weak D call TRBD1 (6 bases). CDR3 length: 15 residues. V was clipped by 6 bases and J by 4 bases, with 18 bases between them. The CDR3: CASSDLGGDIYGYTF. The CDR3 DNA reads TGTGCCAGCAGCGACTTAGGGGGGGATATCTATGGCTACACCTTC.

The V call is TRBV5-5, the J call TRBJ2-7; possible D gene TRBD2, 5 bases. CDR1 and CDR2 (germline): SGHKS, YYEKEE (reference sequence). V was pared by 2 bases and J by 4 bases, with 10 bases between. The CDR3 runs to 13 residues. The CDR3 reads CASSFPPGYEQYF. In DNA, the CDR3 is TGTGCCAGCAGCTTCCCTCCGGGATACGAGCAGTACTTC.

This clonotype was seen ten or more times. The rearrangement uses TRBV12-3 or TRBV12-4 and TRBJ2-1, with D maybe TRBD1 (6 bases). V was trimmed by 5 bases and J by 9 bases, leaving 14 bases between them. The CDR3 is 13 residues long. Here the CDR3 reads CASSGRGYGEQFF. The CDR3 DNA is TGTGCCAGCAGTGGCAGGGGATATGGTGAGCAGTTCTTC.

This clonotype was seen at least ten times. This chain joins TRBV7-9 and TRBJ1-1; D gene unclear. Germline values: CDR1 SEHNR, CDR2 FQNEAQ (reference sequence). The CDR3 has 12 amino acids. V was cut by 4 bases and J by 7 bases, with 10 bases left in between. The CDR3 coding sequence is TGTGCCAGCAGCTCTTACTTGAATGAAGCTTTCTTT. Translation: CASSSYLNEAFF.

This chain links TRBV11-2 with TRBJ2-7; 10 positions match TRBD2. V shed 5 bases, J shed 2 bases, and the junction held 12 bases outside the gene matches. CDR1 is SGHAT, CDR2 FQNNGV, per germline. CDR3 length equals 17 residues. CDR3 loop: CASSRISGRRGTYEQYF. DNA of the CDR3: TGTGCCAGCAGCCGGATTAGCGGGAGGAGGGGCACCTACGAGCAGTACTTC.

The chain links TRBV6-1 to TRBJ2-7; D possibly matches TRBD1 or TRBD2 (6 bases each). Trimming removed 7 bases at V and 0 bases at J, with 19 bases between. This CDR3 spans 16 amino acids. Germline V gene sequence: CDR1 MNHNS, CDR2 SASEGT. The DNA for the CDR3 is TGTGCCAGCACTCCCTATCCGGGGGCTAGCTCCTACGAGCAGTACTTC. This codes for CASTPYPGASSYEQYF.

This clonotype was seen repeatedly, ten times or more. The V and J genes are TRBV18 and TRBJ1-2, with TRBD1 matching over 7 bases. Germline V gene data show CDR1 as KGHSH and CDR2 as LQKENI. With 6 bases clipped from V and 7 bases from J, the junction kept 8 bases outside the gene matches. This CDR3 is 13 amino acids long. CDR3 region: CASSPDREGGYTF. Written as DNA, the CDR3 is TGTGCCAGCTCGCCCGACAGGGAAGGTGGCTACACCTTC.

As for this clonotype: A junction boundary mismatches the germline segment, possibly from a read error. This chain links TRBV5-1 with TRBJ2-1; 9 positions agree with TRBD2. Germline loops: CDR1 SGHRS, CDR2 YFSETQ. The CDR3 covers 14 residues. The CDR3 DNA sequence: TGCGCCGGCAGCTTTCTAGCGGGAAAATATGAGCAGTTCTTC. Its protein product is CAGSFLAGKYEQFF.